This T cell receptor beta chain was captured by sequencing in a study of cytotoxic CD8 clonotypes in ibrutinib-treated CLL. V lost 6 bases to trimming and J lost 7 bases; unmatched junction nucleotides: 7. From germline, CDR1 is SNHLY and CDR2 FYNNEI. The CDR3 extends over 13 amino acids. Some clones are missing from TCRdb's copy, which holds only in-frame ones; the method was immunoSEQ multiplex PCR. Of 150,000 to 250,000 clones in the sample, 55% to 85% were seen once. This receptor was identified in a human donor with chronic lymphocytic leukemia. The chain combines TRBV2 with TRBJ2-7; 9 bases are a match to TRBD1. The sample here was PBMCs, taken after 24 months of ibrutinib treatment. CDR3 nucleotide sequence: TGTGCCAGCAGACTACAGGGGGCTAGGGAGCAGTACTTC. This sequence encodes CASRLQGAREQYF.